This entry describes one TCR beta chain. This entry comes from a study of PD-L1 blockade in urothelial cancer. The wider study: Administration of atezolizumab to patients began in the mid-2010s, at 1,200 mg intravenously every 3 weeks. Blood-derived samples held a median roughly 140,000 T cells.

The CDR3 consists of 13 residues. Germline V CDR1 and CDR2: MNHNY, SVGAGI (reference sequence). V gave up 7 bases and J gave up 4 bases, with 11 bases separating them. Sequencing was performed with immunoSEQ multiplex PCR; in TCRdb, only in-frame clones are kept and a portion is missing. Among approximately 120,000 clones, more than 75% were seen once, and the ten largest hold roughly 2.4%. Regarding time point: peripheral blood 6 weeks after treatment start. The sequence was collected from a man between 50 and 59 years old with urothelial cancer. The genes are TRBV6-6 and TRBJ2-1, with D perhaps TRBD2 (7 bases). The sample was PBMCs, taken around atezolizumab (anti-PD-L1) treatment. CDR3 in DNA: TGTGCCAGCACCGAGGGGGGGTACAATGAGCAGTTCTTC. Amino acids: CASTEGGYNEQFF.